The clone carrying this T cell receptor (beta chain) was seen only a few times. One entry per CDR3 protein results from TCRdb running MiXCR on the RT-PCR reads. There are more than 550,000 distinct CDR3 sequences in the sample; around 14% occur only once, and just over 3.5% lies in the top ten. The ends were cut back, 6 bases at V and 5 bases at J, with 33 bases in the middle. The germline CDR1 and CDR2 sequences are DFQATT and SNEGSKA (reference sequence). The CDR3 length is 19 residues. V gene TRBV20-1 combines with J gene TRBJ2-3; D is perhaps TRBD1 (9 bases). The TCR comes from a female donor in good health, serving as a healthy control. Sequenced material: memory CD4+ T cells from blood. As DNA, the CDR3 is TGCAGTGCAAGACCCCCTACAGGGGGCGCGGGAGGACGGAGAGATACGCAGTATTTT. Protein sequence: CSARPPTGGAGGRRDTQYF.